This T cell receptor beta chain is drawn from a study of control samples from healthy donors and cancer patients (dated by TCRdb to 2020 to 2022). Library generation was performed with the immunoSEQ multiplex PCR assay. This immuneACCESS table, as held by TCRdb, lists in-frame sequences with V and J called but not all clones. Of the missing ones, under half trace to an unresolved V gene in checked studies; the others have no known cause. In all, the sample holds 100,000 or so clones, and approximately 90% of those were seen once. The top ten clonotypes cover 7.8% of the sample. In the case of this clone: This clone's antigen is unknown. It has no much larger one-base neighbor in the sample; base qualities were not kept.

CDR3 length: 14 amino acids, cysteine to phenylalanine. CDR3 DNA only is kept here, 42 bases in frame from base 1. From a lookup of the germline V gene, CDR1 and CDR2 are MDHEN and SYDVKM. Germline trimming: 5 bases from V, 6 bases from J; junction bases outside gene matches: 8. Sequenced sample: blood. Rearrangement joined TRBV28 to TRBJ2-3, with 7 bases aligning to TRBD1. The sequence was collected from a man aged 25 to 45 in good health. The CDR3 region: CASSMTGIVDTQYF. The sequenced DNA is TGTGCCAGCAGTATGACAGGGATCGTTGATACGCAGTATTTT.